This paragraph covers one T cell receptor (beta chain) sequence. Together with a sample-barcoded 5' primer, a J-beta primer mix was included in a second PCR lasting roughly 6 to 12 cycles. TCRdb redid the calling of the 5' RACE reads with MiXCR, one entry per CDR3 protein. In the table there are about 1.5 million distinct CDR3 sequences, around 39% of which are singletons. This record comes from a study of blood T cells in healthy people across ages. The sequencing sample was made of blood. The TCR was taken from a woman between 18 and 30 years old in good health.

The CDR3 region has the DNA TGTGCCAGCAGCTTACTAACGAGGGGCCATGGCTACACCTTC. This encodes CASSLLTRGHGYTF. The chain carries TRBV7-9 and TRBJ1-2, with D perhaps matching TRBD1 (5 bases). The V gene lost 2 bases and the J gene lost 6 bases, with 13 bases spanning the gap. The germline CDR1 and CDR2 sequences are SEHNR and FQNEAQ (reference sequence). This CDR3 spans 14 amino acids. The variable domain in full, with the rest retrieved from reference TRBV7-9 and TRBJ1-2, is DTGVSQNPRHKITKRGQNVTFRCDPISEHNRLYWYRQTLGQGPEFLTYFQNEAQLEKSRLLSDRFSAERPKGSFSTLEIQRTEQGDSAMYLCASSLLTRGHGYTFGSGTRLTVV.